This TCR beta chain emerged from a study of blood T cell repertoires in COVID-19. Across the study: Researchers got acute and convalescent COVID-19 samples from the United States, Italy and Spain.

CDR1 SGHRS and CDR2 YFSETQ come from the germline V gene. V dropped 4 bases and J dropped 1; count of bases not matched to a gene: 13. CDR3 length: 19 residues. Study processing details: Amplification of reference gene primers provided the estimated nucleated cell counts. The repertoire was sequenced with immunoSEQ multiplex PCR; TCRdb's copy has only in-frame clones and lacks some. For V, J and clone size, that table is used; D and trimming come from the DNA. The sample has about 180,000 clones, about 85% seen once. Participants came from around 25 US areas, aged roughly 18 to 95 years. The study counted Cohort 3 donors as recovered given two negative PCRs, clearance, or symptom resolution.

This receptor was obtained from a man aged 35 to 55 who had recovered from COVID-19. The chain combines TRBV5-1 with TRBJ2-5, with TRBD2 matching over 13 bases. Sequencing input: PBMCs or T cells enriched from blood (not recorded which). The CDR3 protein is CASSQYGTGTSGAQETQYF. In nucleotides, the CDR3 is TGCGCCAGCAGCCAATACGGGACAGGGACTAGCGGGGCCCAAGAGACCCAGTACTTC.